Detailed here is one TCR beta chain. Antigen specificity is unknown. The read halts 3 residues ahead of the CDR3 end, with the missing end drawn from the germline J gene. The protocol was immunoSEQ multiplex PCR, while the TCRdb copy is restricted to in-frame clones and leaves out a portion. The listing records 30,000 to 45,000 clones. Germline V gives CDR1 MGHRA, CDR2 YSYEKL. This CDR3 spans 13 amino acids. Trimming shortened V by 3 bases and J by 3 bases, and 6 bases separated the two germline ends. The data were obtained in a study of T cells in women clearing cervical HPV infection. Study in general: Control women cleared a single incident HPV16 infection within 12 months.

General study results and limits: Cases and controls were distinguished at AUC roughly 0.83 by richness and V genes. Effector/memory and HPV-specific T cells were not isolated, and association timing is unknown. Controls had more TRBV6-7 (approximately 0.15%) than cases (roughly 0.11%).

The receptor was derived from a woman aged 18-69 years with a cervical HPV16 infection that either progressed to CIN3+ or cleared (not recorded which). The rearrangement uses TRBV4-1 and TRBJ1-3; D not certain. The specimen sequenced was blood buffy coat. CDR3 in amino acids: CASSQHYGNTIYF. CDR3 DNA, as far as it was read: TGCGCCAGCAGCCAGCACTATGGAAACACC.